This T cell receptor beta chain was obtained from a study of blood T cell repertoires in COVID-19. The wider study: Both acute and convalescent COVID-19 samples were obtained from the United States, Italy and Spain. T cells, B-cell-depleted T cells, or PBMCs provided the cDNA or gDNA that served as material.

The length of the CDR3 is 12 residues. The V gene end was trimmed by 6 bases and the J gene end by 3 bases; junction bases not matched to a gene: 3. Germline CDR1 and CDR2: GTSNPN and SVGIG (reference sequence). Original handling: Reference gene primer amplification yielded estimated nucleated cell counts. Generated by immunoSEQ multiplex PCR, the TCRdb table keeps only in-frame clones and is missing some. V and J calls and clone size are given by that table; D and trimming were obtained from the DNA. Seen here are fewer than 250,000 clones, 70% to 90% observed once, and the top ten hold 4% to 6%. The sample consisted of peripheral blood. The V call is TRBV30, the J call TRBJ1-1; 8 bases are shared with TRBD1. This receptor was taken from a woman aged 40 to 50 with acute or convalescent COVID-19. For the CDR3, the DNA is TGTGCCTGTGACAGGGGTGACACTGAAGCTTTCTTT. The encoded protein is CACDRGDTEAFF.